The 6 T cell receptor beta chains below all came from one sample that was sequenced in a study of Graves' ophthalmopathy and Graves' hyperthyroidism. For repertoire sequencing, the TCR beta CDR3 regions were amplified from RNA transcripts. The library came from an HTBI-primed first-round RT-PCR and a second-round multiplex PCR. TCRdb reprocessed the multiplex PCR reads with MiXCR, giving one entry per CDR3 protein. The table shows about 740,000 distinct CDR3 sequences, with 40% occurring only once. Sequencing was done on a sample of peripheral blood. The receptors come from an adult man with Graves' ophthalmopathy.

This clonotype was counted ten times or more. This sequence joins TRBV7-9 and TRBJ2-7; D unclear. V lost 4 bases to trimming and J lost 0 bases, with 4 bases between them. Germline V lookup: CDR1 SEHNR, CDR2 FQNEAQ (reference sequence). This CDR3 is built from 12 residues. CDR3 in amino acids: CASSSISYEQYF. CDR3 DNA: TGTGCCAGCAGCTCTATCTCCTACGAGCAGTACTTC.

The table lists this clonotype with a few counts. This sequence joins TRBV12-3 or TRBV12-4 and TRBJ2-3; D unclear. V was shortened by 3 bases and J by 4 bases, with 8 bases between the two germline ends. The CDR3 sequence is 13 residues long. CDR3 bases: TGTGCCAGCAGTTTTTCCGTGGCAGATACGCAGTATTTT. This translates into CASSFSVADTQYF.

J is TRBJ1-1 and V is TRBV20-1; maybe TRBD1 (6 bases). CDR1 DFQATT and CDR2 SNEGSKA come from the germline V gene (reference sequence). Trimming left V 5 bases short and J 1 base short, with 11 bases between. The CDR3 length is 13 residues. The CDR3 here is CSAWKTGNTEAFF. In nucleotides, the CDR3 is TGCAGTGCTTGGAAGACAGGGAACACTGAAGCTTTCTTT.

This chain uses TRBV29-1 with TRBJ1-2; D remains ambiguous. The germline V and J ends were trimmed by 0 bases and 8 bases, with 13 bases remaining between them. Germline V gives CDR1 SQVTM, CDR2 ANQGSEA. This CDR3 has 13 amino acids. CDR3 nucleotide sequence: TGCAGCGTTGAAGATATGGGGAGGGAAGGCTACACCTTC. As protein: CSVEDMGREGYTF.

This CDR3 is CAISPAGSMQETQYF. CDR3 sequence (DNA): TGTGCCATCAGCCCAGCCGGGAGCATGCAAGAGACCCAGTACTTC. The chain couples TRBV10-3 to TRBJ2-5, with D maybe TRBD2 (6 bases). Germline V gene lookup returns CDR1 ENHRY and CDR2 SYGVKD. The V and J ends lost 6 bases and 2 bases respectively, with 16 bases between them. The CDR3 totals 15 residues.

V is TRBV7-9 and J is TRBJ1-2; D is perhaps TRBD1 (6 bases). The CDR3 is made up of 13 amino acids. Trimming took 6 bases from V and 1 from J, leaving 9 bases between them. The germline V gene encodes CDR1 SEHNR and CDR2 FQNEAQ (reference sequence). CDR3 sequence: CASRDSLNYGYTF. The CDR3 DNA follows: TGTGCCAGCAGGGACAGTCTTAACTATGGCTACACCTTC.